These T cell receptor beta chains were read from a single sample in a study of patients and donors after allogeneic stem cell transplantation. TCRdb recomputed calls from the RT-PCR reads with MiXCR, one row per CDR3 protein. The profile shows over 150,000 distinct CDR3 sequences, 30% of them singletons. Sequencing was carried out using blood, either unsorted or a sorted T cell fraction (not recorded which). The source is a human donor who was either an allogeneic HSCT recipient or a stem cell or donor lymphocyte infusion donor (not recorded which). It is not recorded whose cells these are; they may come from a transplant donor. Each CDR3 is given with its conserved first and last residue. Each record gives: J gene, V gene, clone size, D gene, CDR3 DNA, CDR3 protein. The D gene is left open where the match is weak. Size values are once, few and many counts, or a class for expanded clones, and some rows have none.

J: TRBJ1-5; V: TRBV28; size: few; D: TRBD1; DNA: TGTGCCAGCAGTTCTGGACAGGGTGTTAAACAGCCCCAGCATTTT; CDR3: CASSSGQGVKQPQHF
J: TRBJ2-1; V: TRBV5-1; size: few; D: TRBD2; DNA: TGCGCCAGCAGCTTGTTAACGCCGGGACTAGCGGACTACAATGAGCAGTTCTTC; CDR3: CASSLLTPGLADYNEQFF
J: TRBJ1-6; V: TRBV4-1; size: few; D: TRBD1; DNA: TGCGCCAGCAGCCAAGTCGGGAGGGGACAGAATTCACCCCTCCACTTT; CDR3: CASSQVGRGQNSPLHF
J: TRBJ2-1; V: TRBV12-3/TRBV12-4; size: .; D: TRBD1; DNA: TGTGCCAGCACCATTGGACAGGGGGCGAACAATGAGCAGTTCTTC; CDR3: CASTIGQGANNEQFF
J: TRBJ1-1; V: TRBV6-6; size: few; D: .; DNA: TGTGCCAGCAGTTACTCAAGAGGGGACACTGAAGCTTTCTTT; CDR3: CASSYSRGDTEAFF
J: TRBJ2-2; V: TRBV6-5; size: .; D: TRBD2; DNA: TGTGCCCGCGCGGGGGGTTTCACCGGGGAGCTGTTTTTT; CDR3: CARAGGFTGELFF
J: TRBJ1-2; V: TRBV30; size: .; D: .; DNA: TGTGCCTGGAGTGTAACCGTGGGGGTTGGTGGCTACACCTTC; CDR3: CAWSVTVGVGGYTF
J: TRBJ2-2; V: TRBV7-3; size: .; D: .; DNA: TGTGCCAGCAGCTCTCAATCCGGGGAGCTGTTTTTT; CDR3: CASSSQSGELFF
J: TRBJ2-7; V: TRBV6-5; size: few; D: TRBD1; DNA: TGTGCCAGCAATACAGGGGACTACGAGCAGTACTTC; CDR3: CASNTGDYEQYF
J: TRBJ2-3; V: TRBV5-6; size: .; D: TRBD2; DNA: TGTGCCAGCAGCCCTACGGCCGTACTAGCGCAGAACACAGATACGCAGTATTTT; CDR3: CASSPTAVLAQNTDTQYF
J: TRBJ2-7; V: TRBV29-1; size: .; D: .; DNA: TGCAGCGTTGAAGACCCCACAGGGTTCGGCTACGAGCAGTACTTC; CDR3: CSVEDPTGFGYEQYF
J: TRBJ2-3; V: TRBV20-1; size: .; D: .; DNA: TGCAGTGCTAGTGTCGGCGTTAGCACAGAAACGCAGTATTTT; CDR3: CSASVGVSTETQYF
J: TRBJ2-7; V: TRBV14; size: once; D: .; DNA: TGTGCCAGCAGCCACTCCCCCAGGGGTAACGAGCAGTACTTC; CDR3: CASSHSPRGNEQYF
J: TRBJ1-1; V: TRBV24-1; size: .; D: TRBD1; DNA: TGTGCCACCAGTGATTCTGCGACAGGGGCGAACACTGAAGCTTTCTTT; CDR3: CATSDSATGANTEAFF
J: TRBJ2-7; V: TRBV2; size: .; D: TRBD1; DNA: TGTGCCAGCAGTTTACAGGGGACCCACGAGCAGTACTTC; CDR3: CASSLQGTHEQYF
J: TRBJ2-5; V: TRBV25-1; size: .; D: .; DNA: TGTGCCAGCAGTAGGGCTAGTGAGGAGACCCAGTACTTC; CDR3: CASSRASEETQYF
J: TRBJ1-5; V: TRBV7-9; size: few; D: .; DNA: TGTGCCAGCAGCCCCTACTCGGAAACGCGGCCCCAGCATTTT; CDR3: CASSPYSETRPQHF
J: TRBJ1-5; V: TRBV6-6; size: few; D: .; DNA: TGTGCCAGCAGTTACTCTCCCCTGGGACATGTTTCGGGGCATTTT; CDR3: CASSYSPLGHVSGHF
J: TRBJ1-2; V: TRBV7-2; size: many; D: .; DNA: TGTGCCAGCAGCGGGGACTTAAACTATGGCTACACCTTC; CDR3: CASSGDLNYGYTF
J: TRBJ2-7; V: TRBV27; size: .; D: TRBD1; DNA: TGTGCCAGCAGTCCGTGGAGCCGGGACAGGGCCTACGAGCAGTACTTC; CDR3: CASSPWSRDRAYEQYF
J: TRBJ1-1; V: TRBV5-1; size: .; D: .; DNA: TGCGCCAGCAGCGTGACAGTCATGAACACTGAAGCTTTCTTT; CDR3: CASSVTVMNTEAFF
J: TRBJ1-1; V: TRBV6-1; size: few; D: TRBD1; DNA: TGTGCCAGCAGTGCTTGGACAGGGTACACTGAAGCTTTCTTT; CDR3: CASSAWTGYTEAFF
J: TRBJ1-1; V: TRBV7-2; size: few; D: TRBD1; DNA: TGTGCCAGCAGCTTTCCGGGACAGGGGGCATTTAACACTGAAGCTTTCTTT; CDR3: CASSFPGQGAFNTEAFF
J: TRBJ2-7; V: TRBV9; size: .; D: .; DNA: TGTGCCAGCAGCGGACCGGGACGACCGGTGTACGAGCAGTACTTC; CDR3: CASSGPGRPVYEQYF
J: TRBJ1-5; V: TRBV25-1; size: few; D: .; DNA: TGTGCCAGCAGTGCGGCAGGGGTGCGTCAGCCCCAGCATTTT; CDR3: CASSAAGVRQPQHF
J: TRBJ2-1; V: TRBV20-1; size: few; D: .; DNA: TGCAGTGCTACCGGGACTTCACAGTTCTTC; CDR3: CSATGTSQFF
J: TRBJ1-5; V: TRBV6-2/TRBV6-3; size: many; D: .; DNA: TGTGCCAGCAGTTACGAAGCACCATCTAGCAATCAGCCCCAGCATTTT; CDR3: CASSYEAPSSNQPQHF
J: TRBJ2-2; V: TRBV20-1; size: .; D: .; DNA: TGCAGTGCTAGTGGAAGGGGAACCGGTTCCGGGGAGCTGTTTTTT; CDR3: CSASGRGTGSGELFF
J: TRBJ1-2; V: TRBV7-2; size: .; D: TRBD1; DNA: TGTGCCAGCAGCCAGATACCGGGACAGGGGGCTGTTGGCTACACCTTC; CDR3: CASSQIPGQGAVGYTF
J: TRBJ1-6; V: TRBV4-1; size: few; D: .; DNA: TGCGCCAGCAGCCAAGATGGGAGCTCCTATAATTCACCCCTCCACTTT; CDR3: CASSQDGSSYNSPLHF
J: TRBJ1-1; V: TRBV18; size: .; D: .; DNA: TGTGCCAGCTCACCAGTAAACCGCGAAGCTTTCTTT; CDR3: CASSPVNREAFF
J: TRBJ2-1; V: TRBV27; size: few; D: TRBD2; DNA: TGTGCCAGCAGTGCCTCCCGACTAGCGGCCTACAATGAGCAGTTCTTC; CDR3: CASSASRLAAYNEQFF
J: TRBJ2-7; V: TRBV18; size: .; D: .; DNA: TGTGCCAGCTCACCTAGGAGGGGGATGGACGAGCAGTACTTC; CDR3: CASSPRRGMDEQYF
J: TRBJ2-1; V: TRBV20-1; size: .; D: TRBD2; DNA: TGCAGTGCTAGAGGACCGGGACTAGCGGGACATACTGAGCAGTTCTTC; CDR3: CSARGPGLAGHTEQFF
J: TRBJ1-2; V: TRBV6-5; size: many; D: .; DNA: TGTGCCAGCAGTTACTCGGGTCCGTATGGCTACACCTTC; CDR3: CASSYSGPYGYTF
J: TRBJ1-5; V: TRBV18; size: .; D: .; DNA: TGTGCCAGCTCACCTGTGGGTGATATCAGCGCCCAGCATTTT; CDR3: CASSPVGDISAQHF
J: TRBJ1-3; V: TRBV4-3; size: .; D: .; DNA: TGCGCCAGCAGCCAAGCCCAGGGTCCCTTCTACACCATATATTTT; CDR3: CASSQAQGPFYTIYF
J: TRBJ2-2; V: TRBV20-1; size: .; D: TRBD1; DNA: TGCAGTGCTAGAGATCTCAGGGGGCCCACCGGGGAGCTGTTTTTT; CDR3: CSARDLRGPTGELFF
J: TRBJ1-2; V: TRBV12-3/TRBV12-4; size: many; D: .; DNA: TGTGCCAGCAGAAGCAGTAGGGGGGTCTATGGCTACACCTTC; CDR3: CASRSSRGVYGYTF
J: TRBJ2-6; V: TRBV29-1; size: .; D: .; DNA: TGCAGCGTTGGTGTCGGGAGCTCTGGGGCCAACGTCCTGACTTTC; CDR3: CSVGVGSSGANVLTF
J: TRBJ2-7; V: TRBV6-6; size: .; D: .; DNA: TGTGCCAGCAGTCCGCGCCAGGACGCTACCTACGAGCAGTACTTC; CDR3: CASSPRQDATYEQYF